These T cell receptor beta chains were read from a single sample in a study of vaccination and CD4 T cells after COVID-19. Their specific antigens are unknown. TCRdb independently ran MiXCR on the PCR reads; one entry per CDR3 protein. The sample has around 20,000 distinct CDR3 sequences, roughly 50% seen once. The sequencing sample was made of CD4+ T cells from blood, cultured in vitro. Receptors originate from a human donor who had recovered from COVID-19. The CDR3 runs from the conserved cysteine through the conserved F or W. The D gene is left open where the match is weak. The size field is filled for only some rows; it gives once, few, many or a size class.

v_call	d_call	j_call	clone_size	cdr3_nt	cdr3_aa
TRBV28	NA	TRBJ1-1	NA	TGTGCCAGCAGTTTAGATTTGAGGGACGGGGGAACTGAAGCTTTCTTT	CASSLDLRDGGTEAFF
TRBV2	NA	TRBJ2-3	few	TGTGCCAGCTTGGGGGGTGTAACAGATACGCAGTATTTT	CASLGGVTDTQYF
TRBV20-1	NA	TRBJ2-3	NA	TGCAGTGCTACCCCGGTGAGGGGGAGAACAGATACGCAGTATTTT	CSATPVRGRTDTQYF
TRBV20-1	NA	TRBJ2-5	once	TGCAGTGTAAAGGGAGGCGAGACCCAGTACTTC	CSVKGGETQYF
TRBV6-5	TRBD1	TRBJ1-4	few	TGTGCCAGCAGTTCCGGGACAGGGTTACGCAAACTGTTTTTT	CASSSGTGLRKLFF
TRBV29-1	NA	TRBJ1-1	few	TGCAGCGTTGAGCTACAGGGGAACACTGAAGCTTTCTTT	CSVELQGNTEAFF
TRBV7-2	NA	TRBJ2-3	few	TGTGCCAGCAGCTCAAAACTCGGGCGGAGGGCAGATACGCAGTATTTT	CASSSKLGRRADTQYF
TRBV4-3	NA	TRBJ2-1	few	TGCGCCAGCAGCCAAGAGAGACAGCTTTACAATGAGCAGTTCTTC	CASSQERQLYNEQFF
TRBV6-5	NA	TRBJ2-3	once	TGTGCCAGCAGTTACGGGGGGACACCTAGCACAGATACGCAGTATTTT	CASSYGGTPSTDTQYF
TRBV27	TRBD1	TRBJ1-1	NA	TGTGCCAGCAGGGCACAGGGGGAGACTGAAGCTTTCTTT	CASRAQGETEAFF
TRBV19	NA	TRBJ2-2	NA	TGTGCCAGTAGTGCCAGGGGTACCGGGGAGCTGTTTTTT	CASSARGTGELFF
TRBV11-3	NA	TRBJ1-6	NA	TGTGCCAGCAGCTTAGTTAAGGATTCACCCCTCCACTTT	CASSLVKDSPLHF
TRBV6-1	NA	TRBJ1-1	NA	TGTGCCAGCAGCCACGCAGGGCCGGATGACACTGAAGCTTTCTTT	CASSHAGPDDTEAFF
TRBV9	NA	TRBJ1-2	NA	TGTGCCAGCAGCGTAAGTGGGACGGTAAACTATGGCTACACCTTC	CASSVSGTVNYGYTF
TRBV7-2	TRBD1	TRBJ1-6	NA	TGTGCCAGCAGCCCTATCCGGGACAGAAGTAATTCACCCCTCCACTTT	CASSPIRDRSNSPLHF
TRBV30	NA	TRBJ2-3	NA	TGTGCCTGGAGTGTTGGGAGGGGGACAGATACGCAGTATTTT	CAWSVGRGTDTQYF
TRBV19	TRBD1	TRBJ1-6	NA	TGTGCCAGTAGTAGGGGACAGTTGGGTTCACCCCTCCACTTT	CASSRGQLGSPLHF